One and the same sample provided the 17 T cell receptor beta chains below, sequenced in a study of T cell repertoires in cytomegalovirus infection. MiXCR, applied by TCRdb to the reads, yields one record per CDR3 protein. This table has approximately 250,000 distinct CDR3 sequences, around 8.7% appearing once. Material for sequencing was PBMCs. The receptors shown here come from a human donor in good health (CMV status not recorded). Some clones in this sample may be carry-over from other donors' samples.

This clonotype was detected ten times or more. The chain has TRBV6-1 and TRBJ1-1; possibly TRBD1 for D (6 bases). Trimming stripped 5 bases from V and 1 base from J, with 14 bases between. Germline assignment: CDR1 MNHNS and CDR2 SASEGT. CDR3 length: 15 residues. The CDR3 DNA sequence: TGTGCCAGCAGTACCTCAGGGGCCGGGAACACTGAAGCTTTCTTT. This encodes CASSTSGAGNTEAFF.

This clonotype was recorded at least ten times. V usage is TRBV7-2 and J usage is TRBJ1-2, with 7 bases fitting TRBD1. This CDR3 contains 15 residues. CDR1 is SGHTA and CDR2 is FQGNSA in the germline V gene. Losses at the gene ends were 0 bases for V and 3 bases for J; bases not matched to a gene: 4. The DNA for the CDR3 is TGTGCCAGCAGCTTAGCAGGGGGCGCCGACTATGGCTACACCTTC. It is translated as CASSLAGGADYGYTF. The full variable domain, with the rest looked up from reference TRBV7-2 and TRBJ1-2, is GAGVSQSPSNKVTEKGKDVELRCDPISGHTALYWYRQSLGQGLEFLIYFQGNSAPDKSGLPSDRFSAERTGGSVSTLTIQRTQQEDSAVYLCASSLAGGADYGYTFGSGTRLTVV.

This clonotype was observed many times. This chain uses TRBV7-2 with TRBJ2-1; tentative D call: TRBD2 (5 bases). CDR1 and CDR2 from the germline V gene are SGHTA and FQGNSA. This CDR3 comprises 12 residues. V was pared by 3 bases and J by 10 bases, with 10 bases between. The CDR3 bases are TGTGCCAGCAGCTTGCGCCAGCGGGAGCAGTTCTTC. It yields the protein CASSLRQREQFF.

This clonotype has ten or more counts. The CDR3 coding sequence is TGTGCCAGCAGCCTATTCTCCTTACTAGCGGACACAGATACGCAGTATTTT. This gives the protein CASSLFSLLADTDTQYF. The genes are TRBV7-2 and TRBJ2-3; 8 bases line up with TRBD2. The CDR3 covers 17 residues. V shed 5 bases and J 2 bases; nucleotides not matched to a gene: 12. Germline V gene data show CDR1 as SGHTA and CDR2 as FQGNSA.

This clonotype was observed at least ten times. The chain employs TRBV7-9 and TRBJ2-1; 8 bases are a match to TRBD1. CDR1 is SEHNR, CDR2 FQNEAQ, per germline (reference sequence). The CDR3 covers 19 residues. J gave up 5 bases and V 6 bases, and 21 bases lay outside the gene matches. The CDR3 nucleotides read TGTGCCAGCAGGCTCGGACGGCTTAGGGCCAGGGGGCAAAACAATGAGCAGTTCTTC. Its translation is CASRLGRLRARGQNNEQFF.

The rearrangement joins TRBV12-3 or TRBV12-4 to TRBJ2-7; 9 bases are shared with TRBD1. The V gene end was trimmed by 8 bases and the J gene end by 3 bases; junction bases not matched to a gene: 5. The CDR3 loop spans 13 amino acids. The CDR3, as DNA: TGTGCCAGCTCCGGGACAGGGATCTACGAGCAGTACTTC. It yields the protein CASSGTGIYEQYF.

This clonotype has at least ten counts. V and J are TRBV2 and TRBJ1-2; no clear D. Germline values: CDR1 SNHLY, CDR2 FYNNEI. Deletions cut 3 bases from V and 4 bases from J, with 12 bases between. The CDR3 sequence is 14 residues long. CDR3 region: CASSEAGTTYGYTF. In DNA, the CDR3 is TGTGCCAGCAGTGAGGCCGGTACCACCTATGGCTACACCTTC.

This clonotype has more than one count but fewer than ten. CDR3 residues: CASRDGQGGYGYTF. As DNA, the CDR3 is TGTGCCAGTAGGGATGGACAGGGTGGATATGGCTACACCTTC. V usage is TRBV19 and J usage is TRBJ1-2; 8 bases fit TRBD1. The CDR3 consists of 14 residues. Germline-derived CDR1 and CDR2 are LNHDA and SQIVND (reference sequence). Trimming took 6 bases from V and 5 from J; bases not matched to a gene: 8.

This clonotype was found many times. The genes are TRBV5-6 and TRBJ2-1; 11 bases line up with TRBD2. Unmatched junction bases numbered 8, after V lost 2 bases and J lost 7 bases. This CDR3 spans 16 amino acids. Germline loops: CDR1 SGHDT, CDR2 YYEEEE. The CDR3 loop is CASSFELAGVGNEQFF. CDR3 nucleotides: TGTGCCAGCAGCTTTGAACTAGCGGGAGTCGGAAATGAGCAGTTCTTC. Full variable domain (rest looked up from reference TRBV5-6 and TRBJ2-1): DAGVTQSPTHLIKTRGQQVTLRCSPKSGHDTVSWYQQALGQGPQFIFQYYEEEERQRGNFPDRFSGHQFPNYSSELNVNALLLGDSALYLCASSFELAGVGNEQFFGPGTRLTVL.

The chain joins TRBV15 to TRBJ2-5; 7 nucleotides match TRBD2. Looked up from germline, CDR1 is LNHNV and CDR2 is YYDKDF (reference sequence). The trim removed 4 bases at V and 4 bases at J, leaving 15 bases unmatched. This CDR3 spans 17 amino acids. The chain's CDR3 is CATSTKSGTTKGETQYF. CDR3 bases: TGTGCCACCAGCACAAAAAGCGGGACTACCAAGGGAGAGACCCAGTACTTC.

The sample holds many counts of this clonotype. This sequence joins TRBV20-1 and TRBJ1-4; maybe TRBD1 (5 bases). Germline lookup yields CDR1 DFQATT and CDR2 SNEGSKA (reference sequence). V lost 3 bases and J lost 7, with 15 bases in between. CDR3 size: 14 residues. This chain's CDR3 is CSARTAGRFEKLFF. CDR3 bases: TGCAGTGCTAGGACGGCAGGGCGGTTTGAAAAACTGTTTTTT.

This clonotype was found many times. The chain is built from TRBV7-2 and TRBJ2-7, with 8 bases matching TRBD2. The trim removed 0 bases at V and 3 bases at J, leaving 4 bases unmatched. Germline V gene sequence: CDR1 SGHTA, CDR2 FQGNSA. The CDR3 length is 15 residues. CDR3 nucleotides: TGTGCCAGCAGCTTAGCCGGGGGGGCCCACTACGAGCAGTACTTC. This translates into CASSLAGGAHYEQYF.

At least ten counts were recorded for this clonotype. The J gene is TRBJ2-7, the V gene TRBV2; 7 bases line up with TRBD2. The germline V gene encodes CDR1 SNHLY and CDR2 FYNNEI. V lost 3 bases to trimming and J lost 3 bases; unmatched junction nucleotides: 8. The CDR3 is 15 amino acids. CDR3 sequence reads: CASSDGAGFLYEQYF. DNA of the CDR3: TGTGCCAGCAGTGATGGAGCGGGGTTCCTCTACGAGCAGTACTTC.

This clonotype has just a few counts. The chain couples TRBV24-1 to TRBJ2-6; perhaps TRBD2 as D (6 bases). The V gene lost 3 bases and the J gene lost 1 base, with 9 bases spanning the gap. The V gene's germline CDR1 is KGHDR and CDR2 SFDVKD. The CDR3 consists of 16 residues. CDR3 sequence: CATSDPGRSGANVLTF. DNA of the CDR3: TGTGCCACCAGTGATCCAGGGAGGTCTGGGGCCAACGTCCTGACTTTC.

The table lists this clonotype with many counts. V is TRBV7-2 and J is TRBJ1-1; D unresolved. The germline gives CDR1 SGHTA, CDR2 FQGNSA. V lost 2 bases and J 5 bases, leaving 9 bases between the germline ends. This CDR3 spans 13 amino acids. The CDR3 bases are TGTGCCAGCAGCTTAAAAAGGGAGACTGAAGCTTTCTTT. Its translation is CASSLKRETEAFF.

The CDR3 DNA reads as TGCAGCGTCGCAGAGGGTGGGTACGAGCAGTACTTC. It is translated as CSVAEGGYEQYF. J is TRBJ2-7 and V is TRBV29-1; tentatively, D is TRBD2 (5 bases). Deletions cut 6 bases from V and 4 bases from J, with 13 bases between. CDR3 length equals 12 residues. The germline CDR1 and CDR2 sequences are SQVTM and ANQGSEA.

This clonotype occurred many times. This rearrangement joins TRBV6-5 to TRBJ2-1, with TRBD2 as a possible D gene (5 bases). This CDR3 is built from 12 residues. The ends were cut back, 8 bases at V and 0 bases at J, with 5 bases in the middle. Germline V gene data show CDR1 as MNHEY and CDR2 as SVGAGI. CDR3 in amino acids: CASRGSYNEQFF. The DNA for the CDR3 is TGTGCCAGCCGGGGCTCCTACAATGAGCAGTTCTTC.